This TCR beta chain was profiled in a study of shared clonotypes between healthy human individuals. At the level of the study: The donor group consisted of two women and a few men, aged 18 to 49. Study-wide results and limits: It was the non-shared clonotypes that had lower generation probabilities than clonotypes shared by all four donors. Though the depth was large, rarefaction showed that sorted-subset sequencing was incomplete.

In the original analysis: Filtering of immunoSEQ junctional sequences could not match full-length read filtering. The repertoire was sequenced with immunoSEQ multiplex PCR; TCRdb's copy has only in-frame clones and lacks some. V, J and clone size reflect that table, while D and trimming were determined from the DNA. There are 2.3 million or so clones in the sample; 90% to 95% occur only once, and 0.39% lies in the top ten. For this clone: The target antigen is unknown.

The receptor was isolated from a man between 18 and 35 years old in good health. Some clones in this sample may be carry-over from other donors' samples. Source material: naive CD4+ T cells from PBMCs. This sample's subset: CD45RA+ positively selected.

The CDR3 nucleotides read TGTGCCAGCCAGCATGGATTAGGACTGCTCTATGGCTACACCTTC. Its translation is CASQHGLGLLYGYTF. The chain links TRBV5-5 to TRBJ1-2; D is unclear. Germline V gene lookup returns CDR1 SGHKS and CDR2 YYEKEE (reference sequence). The ends were cut back, 7 bases at V and 4 bases at J, with 20 bases in the middle. There are 15 residues in the CDR3.